Sequencing of this T cell receptor (beta chain) was carried out in a study of blood T cell repertoires in COVID-19. Overall study: The United States, Italy and Spain were the sources of the acute and convalescent COVID-19 samples.

Authors' processing steps: From reference gene primer amplification, estimates of nucleated cell counts were derived. Sequencing was performed with immunoSEQ multiplex PCR; in TCRdb, only in-frame clones are kept and a portion is missing. That table furnishes V, J and clone size, whereas the DNA furnished D and trimming. Of about 120,000 clones listed, roughly 87% are singletons. This sequence was found in a man older than 75 with active or convalescent COVID-19. The source material was peripheral blood.

CDR3 region: CASKITVNEKLFF. The CDR3 DNA is TGTGCCAGCAAGATCACGGTTAATGAAAAACTGTTTTTT. The chain carries TRBV6-5 and TRBJ1-4; D is unclear. Germline lookup yields CDR1 MNHEY and CDR2 SVGAGI. Trimming removed 7 bases from V and 4 bases from J, with 10 bases in between. This CDR3 region has 13 residues.